This entry lists 14 T cell receptor beta chains sequenced from one sample in a study of cytomegalovirus exposure and HLA in healthy donors. PCR employed 60 Vbeta and 13 Jbeta primers. Sequenced by immunoSEQ multiplex PCR; TCRdb stores in-frame clones only, minus some. The data show 200,000 to 250,000 clones, around 80% seen once. Sequencing was performed on PBMCs. These receptors were collected from a boy younger than 18 in good health and CMV-seronegative.

The rearrangement links TRBV5-1 to TRBJ1-4; 7 bases fit TRBD1. The germline gives CDR1 SGHRS, CDR2 YFSETQ. The junction had 3 bases not matched to a gene; V was cut back by 0 bases and J by 4 bases. The CDR3 runs to 15 residues. The CDR3 DNA is TGCGCCAGCAGCTTGGGAGACAGGGTTAATGAAAAACTGTTTTTT. It yields the protein CASSLGDRVNEKLFF. The full variable domain, rest sourced from reference TRBV5-1 and TRBJ1-4, is KAGVTQTPRYLIKTRGQQVTLSCSPISGHRSVSWYQQTPGQGLQFLFEYFSETQRNKGNFPGRFSGRQFSNSRSEMNVSTLELGDSALYLCASSLGDRVNEKLFFGSGTQLSVL.

This clone has a handful of counts. Other DNA sequences in the same sample also yield this CDR3. The CDR3 coding sequence is TGTGCCAGCGGCGGATTGTCGAACACCGGGGAGCTGTTTTTT. Translating it yields CASGGLSNTGELFF. The V gene is TRBV2, the J gene TRBJ2-2; D gene uncertain. Germline lookup yields CDR1 SNHLY and CDR2 FYNNEI. V was pared by 8 bases and J by 0 bases, with 10 bases between. The CDR3 sequence is 14 residues long. Drawing the rest from reference TRBV2 and TRBJ2-2, the complete variable domain is EPEVTQTPSHQVTQMGQEVILRCVPISNHLYFYWYRQILGQKVEFLVSFYNNEISEKSEIFDDQFSVERPDGSNFTLKIRSTKLEDSAMYFCASGGLSNTGELFFGEGSRLTVL.

V and J are TRBV10-2 and TRBJ2-7, with TRBD2 matching 13 bases. The J segment lost 2 bases and the V segment lost 5 bases, leaving 3 bases of the junction unmatched. CDR3 size: 15 residues. Germline V gene lookup returns CDR1 WSHSY and CDR2 SAAADI. The CDR3 reads CASSSGLAGAYEQYF. The CDR3 DNA follows: TGCGCCAGCAGTTCCGGACTAGCGGGAGCCTACGAGCAGTACTTC.

In DNA, the CDR3 is TGTGCCAGTAGTATAACGGGGACAGGGAACACTGAAGCTTTCTTT. Translating gives CASSITGTGNTEAFF. The chain combines TRBV19 with TRBJ1-1; 8 bases fit TRBD1. After removal of 2 bases from V and 1 base from J, the junction contained 3 bases not matched to a gene. Germline V gene data show CDR1 as LNHDA and CDR2 as SQIVND (reference sequence). The CDR3 is 15 amino acids.

This clone came up once. The genes are TRBV5-1 and TRBJ1-1; 11 bases fit TRBD1. The junction had 8 bases not matched to a gene; V was cut back by 4 bases and J by 6 bases. Germline loops: CDR1 SGHRS, CDR2 YFSETQ. The CDR3 extends over 15 amino acids. The CDR3 DNA reads TGCGCCAGCAGCGGGCAGGACAGGGGGCCTGCTGAAGCTTTCTTT. Translated, it gives CASSGQDRGPAEAFF.

CDR3 sequence: CASSSRGGSNEQYF. DNA for the CDR3: TGTGCCAGCAGCTCTAGGGGGGGCTCGAACGAGCAGTACTTC. The chain couples TRBV11-2 to TRBJ2-7; TRBD2 might be the D (7 bases). Germline V gene sequence: CDR1 SGHAT, CDR2 FQNNGV. The CDR3 is 14 residues long. Trimming removed 4 bases at V and 5 bases at J, with 15 bases between. Full variable domain (outside the CDR3, taken from reference TRBV11-2 and TRBJ2-7): EAGVAQSPRYKIIEKRQSVAFWCNPISGHATLYWYQQILGQGPKLLIQFQNNGVVDDSQLPKDRFSAERLKGVDSTLKIQPAKLEDSAVYLCASSSRGGSNEQYFGPGTRLTVT.

The chain joins TRBV27 to TRBJ2-2, with D perhaps matching TRBD2 (6 bases). The CDR3 extends over 14 amino acids. Trimming pared 5 bases from V and 4 bases from J, leaving 11 bases between. CDR1 and CDR2 from the germline V gene are MNHEY and SMNVEV (reference sequence). The CDR3 loop is CASSLWGVTGELFF. CDR3 bases: TGTGCCAGCAGTCTATGGGGGGTCACCGGGGAGCTGTTTTTT.

The chain is built from TRBV10-3 and TRBJ1-1; D unresolved. Germline CDR1 ENHRY, CDR2 SYGVKD. V was shortened by 3 bases and J by 0 bases, with 5 bases between the two germline ends. This CDR3 comprises 13 residues. The CDR3, as DNA: TGTGCCATCAGTGACGAGTTGAACACTGAAGCTTTCTTT. Its protein is CAISDELNTEAFF.

The chain carries TRBV2 and TRBJ2-1; D might be TRBD1 (5 bases). From germline, CDR1 is SNHLY and CDR2 FYNNEI. Between the trimmed V and J ends, which lost 5 bases and 5 bases, there was a span of 13 bases. This CDR3 has 14 residues. The CDR3 DNA reads as TGTGCCAGCAGTACCCAGGGTAGGCACAATGAGCAGTTCTTC. Its translation is CASSTQGRHNEQFF. The full variable domain, rest sourced from reference TRBV2 and TRBJ2-1, is EPEVTQTPSHQVTQMGQEVILRCVPISNHLYFYWYRQILGQKVEFLVSFYNNEISEKSEIFDDQFSVERPDGSNFTLKIRSTKLEDSAMYFCASSTQGRHNEQFFGPGTRLTVL.

This rearrangement joins TRBV5-1 to TRBJ1-1; TRBD1 is a possible D gene (6 bases). V shed 4 bases and J shed 1 base, with 11 bases lying between them. The germline CDR1 and CDR2 sequences are SGHRS and YFSETQ. The CDR3 covers 14 residues. For the CDR3, the DNA is TGCGCCAGCAGCATACGGACAGAGAACACTGAAGCTTTCTTT. This sequence encodes CASSIRTENTEAFF.

The genes are TRBV9 and TRBJ2-7; D perhaps matches TRBD1 (5 bases). V gave up 3 bases and J gave up 3 bases, with 10 bases separating them. The CDR3 totals 13 residues. CDR1 and CDR2 (germline): SGDLS, YYNGEE. The chain's CDR3 is CASSDRQGYEQYF. As DNA, the CDR3 is TGTGCCAGCAGCGATCGTCAGGGCTACGAGCAGTACTTC.

As to this clone: The missing conserved phenylalanine or tryptophan at the end of this CDR3 makes a read error likely. This chain uses TRBV4-1 with TRBJ2-2, with 8 nucleotides matching TRBD1. In germline, CDR1 is MGHRA, CDR2 YSYEKL. J gave up 4 bases and V 4 bases, and 5 bases lay outside the gene matches. There are 15 residues in the CDR3. Written as DNA, the CDR3 is TGCGCCAGCAGCCCGGACAGGGACGCCACCGGGGAGCTGTTTTCT. Protein product: CASSPDRDATGELFS.

The chain is built from TRBV6-5 and TRBJ1-5; D ambiguous. CDR3 length: 13 amino acids. Trimming pared 6 bases from V and 6 bases from J, leaving 12 bases between. Germline V gene data show CDR1 as MNHEY and CDR2 as SVGAGI. In DNA form, the CDR3 reads TGTGCCAGCAGGTCCTGGGAGGGTCAGCCCCAGCATTTT. It specifies CASRSWEGQPQHF.

In this sample, this clone turned up a few times. This chain connects TRBV11-2 to TRBJ2-7, with a weak D call TRBD2 (5 bases). Germline assignment: CDR1 SGHAT and CDR2 FQNNGV. Trimming removed 5 bases at V and 3 bases at J, with 14 bases between. The CDR3 is made up of 14 amino acids. The CDR3 sequence: CASSPSGGHYEQYF. CDR3 bases: TGTGCCAGCAGCCCATCCGGCGGGCACTACGAGCAGTACTTC. Using reference TRBV11-2 and TRBJ2-7 for the parts outside the CDR3, the full variable domain is EAGVAQSPRYKIIEKRQSVAFWCNPISGHATLYWYQQILGQGPKLLIQFQNNGVVDDSQLPKDRFSAERLKGVDSTLKIQPAKLEDSAVYLCASSPSGGHYEQYFGPGTRLTVT.